The clone carrying this T cell receptor beta chain has more than one count but fewer than ten. This sample is drawn from a study of blood T cell repertoires in COVID-19. At the level of the study: Acute-phase and convalescent COVID-19 samples originated in the United States, Italy and Spain. Sources were T cells, B-cell-depleted T cells, or PBMCs; the material itself was cDNA or gDNA.

In assigning cohorts, the study relied on participant-reported clinical history. V shed 4 bases and J 2 bases; nucleotides not matched to a gene: 2. This CDR3 region has 15 residues. The germline CDR1 and CDR2 sequences are SNHLY and FYNNEI. Study processing details: Reference gene primer amplification yielded estimated nucleated cell counts. Profiling relied on immunoSEQ multiplex PCR, and the TCRdb table lists in-frame clones only, not all of them. That table gives V, J and clone size, and the DNA gave D and trimming. The table includes roughly 300,000 clones, around 90% detected once. The chain links TRBV2 to TRBJ2-2; 9 nucleotides match TRBD2. The sequence came from a woman aged 40-49 years with acute COVID-19. The sequenced sample was PBMCs or T cells enriched from blood (not recorded which). The CDR3 DNA follows: TGTGCCAGCAGTGCTAGCGGGGCCAACACCGGGGAGCTGTTTTTT. This encodes CASSASGANTGELFF.